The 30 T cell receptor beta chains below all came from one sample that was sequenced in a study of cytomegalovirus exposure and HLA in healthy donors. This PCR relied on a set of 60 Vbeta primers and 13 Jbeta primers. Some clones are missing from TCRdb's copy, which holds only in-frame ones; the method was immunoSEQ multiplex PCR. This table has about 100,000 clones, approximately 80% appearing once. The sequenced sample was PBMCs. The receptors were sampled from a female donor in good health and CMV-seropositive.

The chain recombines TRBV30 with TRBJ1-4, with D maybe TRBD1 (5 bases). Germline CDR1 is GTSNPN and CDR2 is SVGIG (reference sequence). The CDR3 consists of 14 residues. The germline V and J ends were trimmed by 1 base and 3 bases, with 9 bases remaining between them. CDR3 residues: CAWSGGEANEKLFF. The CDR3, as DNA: TGTGCCTGGAGTGGAGGGGAGGCTAATGAAAAACTGTTTTTT.

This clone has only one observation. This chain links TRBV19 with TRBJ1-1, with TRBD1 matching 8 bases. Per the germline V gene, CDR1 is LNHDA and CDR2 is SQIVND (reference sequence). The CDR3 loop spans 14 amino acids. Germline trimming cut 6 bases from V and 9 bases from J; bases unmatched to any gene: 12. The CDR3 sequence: CASRIRGDRTKAFF. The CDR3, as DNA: TGTGCCAGTAGGATCCGGGGGGACAGGACTAAAGCTTTCTTT.

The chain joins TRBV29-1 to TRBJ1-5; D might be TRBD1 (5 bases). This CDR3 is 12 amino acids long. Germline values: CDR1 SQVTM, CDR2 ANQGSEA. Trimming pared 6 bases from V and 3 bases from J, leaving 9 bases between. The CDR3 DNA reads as TGCAGCGTCCGACAGCCCAATCAGCCCCAGCATTTT. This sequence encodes CSVRQPNQPQHF.

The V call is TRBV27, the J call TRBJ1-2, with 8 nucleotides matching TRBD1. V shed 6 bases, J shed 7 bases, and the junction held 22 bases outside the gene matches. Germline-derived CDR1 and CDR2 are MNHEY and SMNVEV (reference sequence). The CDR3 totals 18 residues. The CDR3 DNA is TGTGCCAGCAGCCGGATCTCAACCGGGGGCACAGGGGGAGGTGGCTACACCTTC. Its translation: CASSRISTGGTGGGGYTF.

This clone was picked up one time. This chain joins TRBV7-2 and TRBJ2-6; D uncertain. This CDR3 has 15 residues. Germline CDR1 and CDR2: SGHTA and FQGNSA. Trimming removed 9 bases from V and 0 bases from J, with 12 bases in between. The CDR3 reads CARGAPGSGANVLTF. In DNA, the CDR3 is TGTGCCAGAGGAGCGCCTGGCTCTGGGGCCAACGTCCTGACTTTC.

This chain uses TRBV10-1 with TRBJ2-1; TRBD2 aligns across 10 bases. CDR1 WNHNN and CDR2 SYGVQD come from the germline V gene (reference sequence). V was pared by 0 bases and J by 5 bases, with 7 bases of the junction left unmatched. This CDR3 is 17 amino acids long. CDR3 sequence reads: CASSESVLAGVNNEQFF. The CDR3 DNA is TGCGCCAGCAGTGAGTCGGTCCTAGCGGGAGTTAACAATGAGCAGTTCTTC.

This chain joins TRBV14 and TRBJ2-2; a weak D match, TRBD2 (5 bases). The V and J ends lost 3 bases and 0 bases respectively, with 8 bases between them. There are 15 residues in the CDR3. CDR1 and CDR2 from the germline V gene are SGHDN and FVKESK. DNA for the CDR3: TGTGCCAGCAGCCACGGACTTGCGAACACCGGGGAGCTGTTTTTT. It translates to CASSHGLANTGELFF.

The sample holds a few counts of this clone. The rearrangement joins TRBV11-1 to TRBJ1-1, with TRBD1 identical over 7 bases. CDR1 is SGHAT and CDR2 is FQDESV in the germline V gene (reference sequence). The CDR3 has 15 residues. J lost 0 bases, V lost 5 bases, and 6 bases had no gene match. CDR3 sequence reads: CASSPRQGMNTEAFF. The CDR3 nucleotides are TGTGCCAGCAGCCCCCGACAGGGTATGAACACTGAAGCTTTCTTT.

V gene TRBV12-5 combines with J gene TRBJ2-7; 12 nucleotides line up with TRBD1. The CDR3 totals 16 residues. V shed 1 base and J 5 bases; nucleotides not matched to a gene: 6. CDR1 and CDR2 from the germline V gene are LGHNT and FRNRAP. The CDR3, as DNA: TGTGCTAGTGGTTTGGCCCTGGGACAGGGGGCTAACGAGCAGTACTTC. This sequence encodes CASGLALGQGANEQYF.

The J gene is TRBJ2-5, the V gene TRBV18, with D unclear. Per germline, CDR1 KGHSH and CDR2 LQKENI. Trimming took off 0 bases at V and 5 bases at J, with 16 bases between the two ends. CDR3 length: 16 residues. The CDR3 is CASSPPTTYPQETQYF. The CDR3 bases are TGTGCCAGCTCACCACCAACGACTTACCCCCAGGAGACCCAGTACTTC.

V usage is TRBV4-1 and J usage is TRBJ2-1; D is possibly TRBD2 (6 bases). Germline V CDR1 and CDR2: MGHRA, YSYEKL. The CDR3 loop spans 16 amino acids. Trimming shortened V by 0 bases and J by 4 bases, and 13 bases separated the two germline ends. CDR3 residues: CASSQDPSGRYNEQFF. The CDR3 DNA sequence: TGCGCCAGCAGCCAAGACCCCAGCGGGCGTTACAATGAGCAGTTCTTC.

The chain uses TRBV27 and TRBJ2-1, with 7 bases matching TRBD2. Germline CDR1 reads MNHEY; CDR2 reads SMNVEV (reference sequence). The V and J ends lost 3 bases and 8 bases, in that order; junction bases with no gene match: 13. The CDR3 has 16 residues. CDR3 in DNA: TGTGCCAGCAGTTTCAAATTTTGGGGAGGGCGGTATGAGCAGTTCTTC. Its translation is CASSFKFWGGRYEQFF.

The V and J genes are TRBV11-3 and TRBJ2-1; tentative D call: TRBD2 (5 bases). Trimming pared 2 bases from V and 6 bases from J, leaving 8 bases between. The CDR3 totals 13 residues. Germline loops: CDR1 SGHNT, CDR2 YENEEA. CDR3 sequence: CASSLSSSNEQFF. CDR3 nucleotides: TGTGCCAGCAGCTTATCTAGCAGCAATGAGCAGTTCTTC.

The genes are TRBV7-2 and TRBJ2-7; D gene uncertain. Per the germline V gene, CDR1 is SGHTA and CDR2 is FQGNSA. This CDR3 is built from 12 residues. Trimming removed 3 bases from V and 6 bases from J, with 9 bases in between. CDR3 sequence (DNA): TGTGCCAGCAGCTTGGCTACGGGCGAGCAGTACTTC. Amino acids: CASSLATGEQYF.

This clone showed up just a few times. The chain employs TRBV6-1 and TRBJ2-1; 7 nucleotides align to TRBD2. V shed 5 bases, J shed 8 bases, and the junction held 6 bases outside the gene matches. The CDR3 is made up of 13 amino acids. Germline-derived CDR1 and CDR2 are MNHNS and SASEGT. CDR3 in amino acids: CASSSRGRYEQFF. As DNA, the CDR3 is TGTGCCAGCAGTTCGCGGGGGAGGTATGAGCAGTTCTTC.

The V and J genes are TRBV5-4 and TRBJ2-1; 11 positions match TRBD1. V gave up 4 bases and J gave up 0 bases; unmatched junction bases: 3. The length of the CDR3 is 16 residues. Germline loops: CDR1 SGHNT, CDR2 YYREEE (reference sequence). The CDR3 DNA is TGTGCCAGCAGCAGGGGACAGGGGGGCTCCTACAATGAGCAGTTCTTC. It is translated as CASSRGQGGSYNEQFF.

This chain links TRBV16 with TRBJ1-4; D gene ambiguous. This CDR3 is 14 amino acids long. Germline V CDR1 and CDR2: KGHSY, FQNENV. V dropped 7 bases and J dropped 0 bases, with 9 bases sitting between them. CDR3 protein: CASNRLTTNEKLFF. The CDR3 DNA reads TGTGCCAGCAACCGACTCACAACTAATGAAAAACTGTTTTTT.

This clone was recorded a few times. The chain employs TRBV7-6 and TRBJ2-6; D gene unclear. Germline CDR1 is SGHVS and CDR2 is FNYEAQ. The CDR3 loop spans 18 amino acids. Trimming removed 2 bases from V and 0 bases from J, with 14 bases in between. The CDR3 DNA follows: TGTGCCAGCAGCTTAAGCGACCCCCGTTCCTCTGGGGCCAACGTCCTGACTTTC. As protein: CASSLSDPRSSGANVLTF. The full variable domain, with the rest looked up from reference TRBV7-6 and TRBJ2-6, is GAGVSQSPRYKVTKRGQDVALRCDPISGHVSLYWYRQALGQGPEFLTYFNYEAQQDKSGLPNDRFSAERPEGSISTLTIQRTEQRDSAMYRCASSLSDPRSSGANVLTFGAGSRLTVL.

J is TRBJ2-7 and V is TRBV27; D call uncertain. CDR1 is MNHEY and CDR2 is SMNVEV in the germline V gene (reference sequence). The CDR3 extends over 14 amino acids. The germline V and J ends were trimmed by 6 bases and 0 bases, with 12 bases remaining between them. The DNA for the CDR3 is TGTGCCAGCAGACGAGGTTCTTTCTCCTACGAGCAGTACTTC. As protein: CASRRGSFSYEQYF.

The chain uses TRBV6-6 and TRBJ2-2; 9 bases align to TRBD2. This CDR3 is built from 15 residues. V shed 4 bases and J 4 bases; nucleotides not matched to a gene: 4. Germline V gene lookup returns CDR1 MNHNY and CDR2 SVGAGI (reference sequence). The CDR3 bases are TGTGCCAGCAGTTCCGGGACTAGCAGCACCGGGGAGCTGTTTTTT. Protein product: CASSSGTSSTGELFF.

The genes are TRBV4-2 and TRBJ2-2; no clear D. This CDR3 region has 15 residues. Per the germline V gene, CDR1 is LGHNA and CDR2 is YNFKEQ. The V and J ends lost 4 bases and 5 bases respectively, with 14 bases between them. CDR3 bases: TGTGCCAGCAGCCTTAGGAGAGGCAAGACCGGGGAGCTGTTTTTT. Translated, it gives CASSLRRGKTGELFF.

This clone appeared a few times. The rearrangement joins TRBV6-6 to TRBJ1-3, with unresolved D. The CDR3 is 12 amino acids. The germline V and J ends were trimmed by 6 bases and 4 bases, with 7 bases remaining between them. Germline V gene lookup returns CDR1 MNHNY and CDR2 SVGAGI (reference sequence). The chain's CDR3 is CASRSTGNTIYF. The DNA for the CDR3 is TGTGCCAGCAGATCAACAGGAAACACCATATATTTT.

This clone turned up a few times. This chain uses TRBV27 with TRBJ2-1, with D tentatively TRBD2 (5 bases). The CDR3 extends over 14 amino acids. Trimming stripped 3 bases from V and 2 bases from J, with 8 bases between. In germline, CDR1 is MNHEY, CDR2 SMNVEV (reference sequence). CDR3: CASSFQAAYNEQFF. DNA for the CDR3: TGTGCCAGCAGTTTCCAAGCGGCCTACAATGAGCAGTTCTTC.

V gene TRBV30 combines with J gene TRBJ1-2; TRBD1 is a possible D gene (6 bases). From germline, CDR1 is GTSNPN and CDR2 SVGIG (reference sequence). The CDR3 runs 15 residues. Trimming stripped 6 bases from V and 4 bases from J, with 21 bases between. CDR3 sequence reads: CACPFGNRVRYGYTF. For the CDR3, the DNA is TGTGCCTGCCCATTCGGGAACAGGGTTCGCTATGGCTACACCTTC.

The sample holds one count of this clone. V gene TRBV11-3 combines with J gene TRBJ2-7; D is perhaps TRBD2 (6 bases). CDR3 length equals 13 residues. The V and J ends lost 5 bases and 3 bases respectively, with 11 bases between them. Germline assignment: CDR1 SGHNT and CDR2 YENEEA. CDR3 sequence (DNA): TGTGCCAGCAGCCCCCGGAGGGACTACGAGCAGTACTTC. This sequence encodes CASSPRRDYEQYF.

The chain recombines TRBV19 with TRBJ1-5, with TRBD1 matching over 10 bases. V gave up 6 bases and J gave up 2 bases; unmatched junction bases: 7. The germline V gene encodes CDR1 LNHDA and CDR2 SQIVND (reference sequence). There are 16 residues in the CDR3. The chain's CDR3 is CASSSVGTGGNQPQHF. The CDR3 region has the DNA TGTGCCAGTAGCTCCGTCGGGACAGGGGGCAATCAGCCCCAGCATTTT. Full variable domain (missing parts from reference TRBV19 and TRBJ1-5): DGGITQSPKYLFRKEGQNVTLSCEQNLNHDAMYWYRQDPGQGLRLIYYSQIVNDFQKGDIAEGYSVSREKKESFPLTVTSAQKNPTAFYLCASSSVGTGGNQPQHFGDGTRLSIL.

CDR3 in DNA: TGCGCCAGCCGGCCGGGACAGGGAACCTACGAGCAGTACTTC. Translating gives CASRPGQGTYEQYF. The chain links TRBV10-2 to TRBJ2-7; the match to TRBD1 covers 9 bases. The V gene's germline CDR1 is WSHSY and CDR2 SAAADI. There are 14 residues in the CDR3. V was clipped by 8 bases and J by 2 bases; unmatched bases: 7.

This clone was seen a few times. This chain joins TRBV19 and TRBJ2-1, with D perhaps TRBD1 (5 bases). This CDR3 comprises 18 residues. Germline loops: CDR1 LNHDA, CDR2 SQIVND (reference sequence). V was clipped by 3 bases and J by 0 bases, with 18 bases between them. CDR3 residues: CASSIRTTTYSSYNEQFF. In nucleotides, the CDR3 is TGTGCCAGTAGTATCAGGACAACTACCTATAGCTCCTACAATGAGCAGTTCTTC. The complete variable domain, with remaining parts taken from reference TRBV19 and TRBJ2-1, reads DGGITQSPKYLFRKEGQNVTLSCEQNLNHDAMYWYRQDPGQGLRLIYYSQIVNDFQKGDIAEGYSVSREKKESFPLTVTSAQKNPTAFYLCASSIRTTTYSSYNEQFFGPGTRLTVL.

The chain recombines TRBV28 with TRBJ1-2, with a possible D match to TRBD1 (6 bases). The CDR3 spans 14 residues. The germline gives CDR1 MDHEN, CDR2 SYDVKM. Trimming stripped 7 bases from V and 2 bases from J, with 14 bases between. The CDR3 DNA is TGTGCCAGCACCCTGACAGGAGTCAACTATGGCTACACCTTC. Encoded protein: CASTLTGVNYGYTF.

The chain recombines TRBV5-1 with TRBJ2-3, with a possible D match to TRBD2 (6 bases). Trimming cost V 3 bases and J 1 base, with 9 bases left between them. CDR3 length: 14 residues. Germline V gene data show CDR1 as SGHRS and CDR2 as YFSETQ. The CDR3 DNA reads TGCGCCAGCAGCTCCGCTAGCGGCACAGATACGCAGTATTTT. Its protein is CASSSASGTDTQYF.